These 22 T cell receptor beta chains were all obtained from the same sample, sequenced in a study of T cells in Graves' hyperthyroidism and ophthalmopathy. Amplification targeted TCR beta CDR3 regions from RNA transcripts. First-round RT-PCR targeting the TCR CDR3 was performed with the HTBI primer set. From the multiplex PCR reads, TCRdb called clonotypes with MiXCR, one entry per CDR3 protein. Altogether 300,000 to 450,000 distinct CDR3 sequences are present, roughly 13% being singletons, with the ten largest covering roughly 9.6%. Sequenced: blood. These receptors came from a woman aged 60-75 years with Graves' hyperthyroidism.

This clonotype has at least ten counts. V and J are TRBV10-2 and TRBJ2-5, with 8 bases fitting TRBD2. Germline CDR1 is WSHSY and CDR2 is SAAADI. The CDR3 is 15 amino acids. The V and J ends lost 8 bases and 4 bases, in that order; junction bases with no gene match: 12. CDR3 in DNA: TGCGCCAGCCGGACTAGCAGTGAGTTGTTAGAGACCCAGTACTTC. Translated: CASRTSSELLETQYF.

A few counts support this clonotype. This chain joins TRBV19 and TRBJ1-1; D call uncertain. V gave up 7 bases and J gave up 4 bases, with 16 bases separating them. CDR1 is LNHDA and CDR2 is SQIVND in the germline V gene (reference sequence). The CDR3 is 14 amino acids. The CDR3 region has the DNA TGTGCCAGTACCCTACAAGGGATAGGCACTGAAGCTTTCTTT. It yields the protein CASTLQGIGTEAFF.

The table lists this clonotype with a few counts. The chain uses TRBV12-3 or TRBV12-4 and TRBJ2-3; perhaps TRBD2 as D (6 bases). This CDR3 is 17 amino acids long. The V end was cut by 6 bases, the J end by 3 bases, with 22 bases between. CDR3 amino acids: CASRGTPNLLGTDTQYF. In DNA, the CDR3 is TGTGCCAGCAGGGGGACTCCTAATCTCCTGGGGACAGATACGCAGTATTTT.

The J gene is TRBJ1-4, the V gene TRBV6-1, with D tentatively TRBD1 (6 bases). With 4 bases removed from V and 5 bases from J, the gap between germline ends came to 14 bases. The germline CDR1 and CDR2 sequences are MNHNS and SASEGT. This CDR3 spans 15 amino acids. In DNA, the CDR3 is TGTGCCAGCAGTGCTACAGGGTGGGGAAATGAAAAACTGTTTTTT. It codes for CASSATGWGNEKLFF.

This clonotype was seen ten or more times. The chain uses TRBV2 and TRBJ2-3; the match to TRBD2 covers 10 bases. This CDR3 spans 14 amino acids. CDR1 SNHLY and CDR2 FYNNEI come from the germline V gene. V lost 7 bases to trimming and J lost 3 bases; unmatched junction nucleotides: 4. For the CDR3, the DNA is TGTGCCAGCATACTTAGCGGGAGGACAGATACGCAGTATTTT. Its protein product is CASILSGRTDTQYF.

This clonotype was recorded a few times. The J gene is TRBJ1-2, the V gene TRBV20-1, with D unresolved. The CDR3 loop spans 10 amino acids. V shed 8 bases and J shed 2 bases, with 6 bases lying between them. Germline CDR1 is DFQATT and CDR2 is SNEGSKA (reference sequence). The CDR3 coding sequence is TGCAGTACAAGGAACTATGGCTACACCTTC. Residues: CSTRNYGYTF.

This clonotype has only a few counts. A read error is possible here, since a much larger clone lies one base away. The chain joins TRBV5-1 to TRBJ1-1; no definite D call. The CDR3 runs 14 residues. V lost 4 bases to trimming and J lost 6 bases, with 16 bases between them. The germline gives CDR1 SGHRS, CDR2 YFSETQ. Here the CDR3 DNA reads TGCGCCAGCAGCCCCTACAACCCCCAGGCTGAAGCTTTCTTT. Encoded protein: CASSPYNPQAEAFF.

This clonotype was recorded many times. This rearrangement joins TRBV5-1 to TRBJ2-1; 8 nucleotides line up with TRBD1. CDR1 is SGHRS and CDR2 is YFSETQ in the germline V gene. The CDR3 runs to 17 residues. Germline trimming cut 4 bases from V and 0 bases from J; bases unmatched to any gene: 9. The CDR3 reads CASSRLGQASSYNEQFF. CDR3 in DNA: TGCGCCAGCAGCCGCCTGGGACAGGCGAGCTCCTACAATGAGCAGTTCTTC. Looking up the rest from reference TRBV5-1 and TRBJ2-1 gives the full variable domain: KAGVTQTPRYLIKTRGQQVTLSCSPISGHRSVSWYQQTPGQGLQFLFEYFSETQRNKGNFPGRFSGRQFSNSRSEMNVSTLELGDSALYLCASSRLGQASSYNEQFFGPGTRLTVL.

This clonotype was detected many times. The rearrangement uses TRBV6-1 and TRBJ2-2; no firm D call. Trimming cost V 5 bases and J 6 bases, with 10 bases left between them. In germline, CDR1 is MNHNS, CDR2 SASEGT. The CDR3 runs to 13 residues. The CDR3 DNA reads as TGTGCCAGCAGTCCGACTTTGGCCGGGGAGCTGTTTTTT. Protein product: CASSPTLAGELFF.

This clonotype was counted many times. The chain recombines TRBV4-1 with TRBJ2-3; TRBD2 agrees at 7 bases. Per germline, CDR1 MGHRA and CDR2 YSYEKL. CDR3 size: 16 residues. Trimming removed 4 bases from V and 5 bases from J; junction bases left unmatched: 12. The CDR3 nucleotides read TGCGCCAGCAGCCGACCTCTCCGGCGGGAGCAAGATACGCAGTATTTT. It codes for CASSRPLRREQDTQYF.

The chain is built from TRBV7-9 and TRBJ1-2; a possible D gene is TRBD1 (6 bases). Per the germline V gene, CDR1 is SEHNR and CDR2 is FQNEAQ (reference sequence). Trimming took off 5 bases at V and 12 bases at J, with 16 bases between the two ends. The CDR3 sequence is 12 residues long. The CDR3 DNA follows: TGTGCCAGCAGCACGGGGGGCAGGGCGGACACCTTC. Its translation is CASSTGGRADTF.

This clonotype was seen ten or more times. This sequence joins TRBV27 and TRBJ1-2, with D unclear. Germline CDR1 is MNHEY and CDR2 is SMNVEV (reference sequence). V was pared by 2 bases and J by 7 bases, with 14 bases between. The CDR3 consists of 14 residues. CDR3 coding DNA: TGTGCCAGCAGTTTACGGGCGGCAGCAGCTGGCTACACCTTC. As protein: CASSLRAAAAGYTF.

This clonotype has more than one count but fewer than ten. The junction differs from germline at one of its ends, possibly a read error. This chain connects TRBV7-7 to TRBJ1-2; D perhaps matches TRBD1 (5 bases). Germline V gene data show CDR1 as SSHAT and CDR2 as FNYEAQ (reference sequence). This CDR3 comprises 13 residues. The CDR3 loop is CASREGLNYGYTF. The CDR3 DNA sequence: TGTGCTAGCAGGGAGGGACTAAACTATGGCTACACCTTC.

At least ten counts were recorded for this clonotype. The gene calls are TRBV18 and TRBJ1-5; D is uncertain. The germline CDR1 and CDR2 sequences are KGHSH and LQKENI. There are 14 residues in the CDR3. Deletions cut 3 bases from V and 7 bases from J, with 13 bases between. DNA of the CDR3: TGTGCCAGCTCACCGGATATACGGGTACAGCCCCAGCATTTT. Protein product: CASSPDIRVQPQHF.

The chain recombines TRBV20-1 with TRBJ2-1, with D unresolved. CDR3 length: 11 amino acids. V lost 6 bases, J lost 1 base, and 4 bases lay in between. Germline-derived CDR1 and CDR2 are DFQATT and SNEGSKA (reference sequence). CDR3 DNA sequence: TGCAGTGCCCTTTCCTACAATGAGCAGTTCTTC. Amino acid sequence: CSALSYNEQFF.

At least ten counts were recorded for this clonotype. The J gene is TRBJ2-5, the V gene TRBV7-9; 11 nucleotides align to TRBD1. CDR3 length: 17 residues. With V trimmed by 5 bases and J by 5 bases, 13 bases remained unmatched. Germline V gene lookup returns CDR1 SEHNR and CDR2 FQNEAQ (reference sequence). The CDR3 sequence: CASSQDTPGTGGETQYF. CDR3 nucleotide sequence: TGTGCCAGCAGCCAGGACACCCCCGGGACAGGGGGGGAGACCCAGTACTTC. The full variable domain, in which reference TRBV7-9 and TRBJ2-5 provide the parts outside the CDR3, is DTGVSQNPRHKITKRGQNVTFRCDPISEHNRLYWYRQTLGQGPEFLTYFQNEAQLEKSRLLSDRFSAERPKGSFSTLEIQRTEQGDSAMYLCASSQDTPGTGGETQYFGPGTRLLVL.

This clonotype showed up many times. The gene calls are TRBV6-2 or TRBV6-3 and TRBJ2-7, with 9 bases identical to TRBD1. Trimming cost V 6 bases and J 5 bases; bases outside gene matches: 8. Germline CDR1 reads MNHEY; CDR2 reads SVGEGT. The CDR3 sequence is 14 residues long. DNA of the CDR3: TGTGCCAGCAGATCTTACAGGGGGCTGAACGAGCAGTACTTC. Translation: CASRSYRGLNEQYF.

This clonotype was counted many times. The chain uses TRBV5-1 and TRBJ2-7; no reliable D call. The CDR3 runs to 12 residues. Germline V gives CDR1 SGHRS, CDR2 YFSETQ. The V gene lost 4 bases and the J gene lost 6 bases, with 11 bases spanning the gap. The CDR3: CASSPEIGEQYF. The CDR3 coding sequence is TGCGCCAGCAGCCCCGAAATTGGCGAGCAGTACTTC.

This clonotype has at least ten counts. The chain combines TRBV5-1 with TRBJ1-5; no firm D call. There are 15 residues in the CDR3. V was cut by 0 bases and J by 5 bases, with 12 bases left in between. The germline CDR1 and CDR2 sequences are SGHRS and YFSETQ. This CDR3 reads CASSLEGGSYQPQHF. CDR3 nucleotide sequence: TGCGCCAGCAGCTTGGAGGGCGGCAGTTATCAGCCCCAGCATTTT.

This clonotype was counted between two and nine times. V gene TRBV6-1 combines with J gene TRBJ1-1; 9 bases match TRBD1. The ends lost 5 bases at V and 2 bases at J; junction bases unmatched: 9. This CDR3 is 16 amino acids long. Looked up from germline, CDR1 is MNHNS and CDR2 is SASEGT. The CDR3 loop is CASSPHRQGGNTEAFF. The CDR3 bases are TGTGCCAGCAGTCCCCATCGACAGGGGGGTAACACTGAAGCTTTCTTT.

At least ten counts were recorded for this clonotype. CDR3 DNA sequence: TGTGCCAGCAGCGGGGCGGGGGGGAGTCAGCCCCAGCATTTT. Translation: CASSGAGGSQPQHF. The rearrangement joins TRBV5-5 to TRBJ1-5; tentatively, D is TRBD1 (5 bases). V was clipped by 4 bases and J by 6 bases, with 14 bases between them. Germline-derived CDR1 and CDR2 are SGHKS and YYEKEE (reference sequence). CDR3 size: 14 residues.

This clonotype was seen a few times. The chain links TRBV20-1 to TRBJ2-1; no clear D gene. The CDR3 is 14 amino acids. CDR1 and CDR2 from the germline V gene are DFQATT and SNEGSKA (reference sequence). V dropped 7 bases and J dropped 3 bases, with 16 bases sitting between them. The CDR3 is CSGTAENDYNEQFF. The CDR3 coding sequence is TGCAGTGGTACGGCGGAGAATGACTACAATGAGCAGTTCTTC.